A selection of T cell receptor beta chains follows, all from one sample in a study of T-cell memory formation after mild COVID-19. TCRdb reprocessed the 5' RACE reads via MiXCR and lists one record per CDR3 protein. The sample lists around 310,000 distinct CDR3 sequences, approximately 15% occurring once. The sequenced material came from PBMCs or a T cell subset sorted from them (not recorded which). Receptors were obtained from a man aged 18 to 30 who had mild COVID-19 (a few samples of this study predate the infection). Cell type and time point are not known. The CDR3 runs from the conserved cysteine through the conserved F or W. A D gene is named only where the DNA matches it firmly. Size is omitted from some rows. Given values are once, few, many or a class for expanded clones.

TRBV4-2	few	TRBJ2-4	-	TGTGCCAGCAGCCAAGGGCGAACACGGGCCAAAAACATTCAGTACTTC	CASSQGRTRAKNIQYF
TRBV24-1	-	TRBJ2-5	-	TGTGCCACCAGTGATGGGACTTCGGAGACCCAGTACTTC	CATSDGTSETQYF
TRBV20-1	-	TRBJ2-2	TRBD2	TGCAGTGCTAGTCCGCGGGGGGGCCATATCGGGGAGCTGTTTTTT	CSASPRGGHIGELFF
TRBV6-2/TRBV6-3	-	TRBJ2-1	TRBD2	TGTGCCAGCAGCCGGGATAGCGGGGGGGCCTGGGGTGAGCAGTTCTTC	CASSRDSGGAWGEQFF
TRBV12-3/TRBV12-4	-	TRBJ1-5	-	TGTGCCAGCAGTTTACAGCATCAGCCCCAGCATTTT	CASSLQHQPQHF
TRBV7-9	many	TRBJ2-1	TRBD1	TGTGCCAGCAGCTGGACAGGGGGCAATGAGCAGTTCTTC	CASSWTGGNEQFF
TRBV2	few	TRBJ2-3	-	TGTGCCAGCAGTGTCCAGGGTTGGGCAGATACGCAGTATTTT	CASSVQGWADTQYF
TRBV20-1	-	TRBJ1-4	-	TGCAGTGCTCCATGGACACCGGTGCGCGAAAAACTGTTTTTT	CSAPWTPVREKLFF
TRBV5-1	-	TRBJ2-1	TRBD2	TGCGCCAGCAGCTTCGGACTAGCTATTGAGCAGTTCTTC	CASSFGLAIEQFF
TRBV12-3/TRBV12-4	-	TRBJ1-4	TRBD1	TGTGCCAGCAGCAGGGACAGATCGCTTGAAAAACTGTTTTTT	CASSRDRSLEKLFF
TRBV7-9	-	TRBJ1-4	-	TGTGCCAGTACCTACAGTGGAGTTAAAGAAAAACTGTTTTTT	CASTYSGVKEKLFF
TRBV12-3/TRBV12-4	-	TRBJ2-3	-	TGTGCCAGCAGTCCAGCCTTAGGGGATACGCAGTATTTT	CASSPALGDTQYF
TRBV20-1	few	TRBJ1-4	-	TGCAGTGCTAGTGTGTGGGAGGGGAATGAAAAACTGTTTTTT	CSASVWEGNEKLFF
TRBV7-2	-	TRBJ1-3	-	TGTGCCAGCAGCTTAGCCCCTTATAACACCCTCTCTGGAAACACCATATATTTT	CASSLAPYNTLSGNTIYF
TRBV15	-	TRBJ2-2	TRBD2	TGTGCCACCAGCAGAGCGGGGGGTCGGGAGCTGTTTTTT	CATSRAGGRELFF
TRBV3-1	many	TRBJ2-7	TRBD1	TGTGCCAGCTCACAGGGGCCAAACGAGCAGTACTTC	CASSQGPNEQYF
TRBV11-2	many	TRBJ2-7	-	TGTGCCAGCAGCTTCGACCTTTCTAGGGACGAGCAGTACTTC	CASSFDLSRDEQYF
TRBV19	-	TRBJ2-3	-	TGTGCCAGTGGCATATATGGGGGCGTAGATACGCAGTATTTT	CASGIYGGVDTQYF
TRBV7-3	many	TRBJ1-1	-	TGTGCCAGCAGCCCAGGACGTCTGAACACTGAAGCTTTCTTT	CASSPGRLNTEAFF
TRBV6-6	many	TRBJ1-5	-	TGTGCCAGCAGTTACGGAGGTATCCAGGGGAAGCAGCCCCAGCATTTT	CASSYGGIQGKQPQHF
TRBV10-3	-	TRBJ2-3	TRBD2	TGTGCCATCAGTGGTGCTAGCGGGGGGGTCCATTCTACGCAGTATTTT	CAISGASGGVHSTQYF
TRBV19	-	TRBJ1-2	-	TGTGCCAGTAGTAGGACGGGGGGCCTTAACTATGGCTACACCTTC	CASSRTGGLNYGYTF
TRBV6-2/TRBV6-3	-	TRBJ1-2	-	TGTGCCAGCAGTTACGGGGCAGGGGCGCAATATGGCTACACCTTC	CASSYGAGAQYGYTF
TRBV5-1	-	TRBJ1-6	TRBD1	TGCGCCAGCAGCTTAAAACAGGGGTCGTTGGGGACCCTCCACTTT	CASSLKQGSLGTLHF
TRBV5-1	many	TRBJ2-1	-	TGCGCCAGCAGCTGGGATACGTCCTACAATGAGCAGTTCTTC	CASSWDTSYNEQFF
TRBV4-1	-	TRBJ2-3	-	TGCGCCAGCAGCCAAGATTGGCAGCCTACGCAGTATTTT	CASSQDWQPTQYF
TRBV6-6	-	TRBJ1-5	TRBD1	TGTGCCAGCAGTTATCTAGGGGGCCAGCCCCAGCATTTT	CASSYLGGQPQHF
TRBV20-1	many	TRBJ2-7	TRBD1	TGCAGTGCTAGGGGACAGGGGGCCTCCTACGAGCAGTACTTC	CSARGQGASYEQYF
TRBV12-3/TRBV12-4	-	TRBJ2-4	-	TGTGCCAGCAGTTTAGCGGGGGGCCTTAACATTCAGTACTTC	CASSLAGGLNIQYF
TRBV7-9	few	TRBJ1-2	-	TGTGCCAGCAGCTTACTAACGTCAGGGTACTATGGCTACACCTTC	CASSLLTSGYYGYTF
TRBV6-5	few	TRBJ1-4	-	TGTGCCAGCAGTCGTGGACGGCCATCGAGGGGGGAAAAACTGTTTTTT	CASSRGRPSRGEKLFF
TRBV24-1	-	TRBJ1-2	-	TGTGCCACCAGTGATGTGGACAGTGGCTACACCTTC	CATSDVDSGYTF
TRBV5-6	-	TRBJ2-1	-	TGTGCCAGCAGCCCTAGACTGGGGGGCCCCAATGAGCAGTTCTTC	CASSPRLGGPNEQFF
TRBV5-1	many	TRBJ2-2	TRBD2	TGCGCCAGCAGCCCAACTAGCGGGGGGGCCGGGGAGCTGTTTTTT	CASSPTSGGAGELFF
TRBV5-1	-	TRBJ2-5	-	TGCGCCAGCAGCACCGGGACAACCGGCGCAGAGACCCAGTACTTC	CASSTGTTGAETQYF
TRBV19	few	TRBJ2-1	-	TGTGCCAGTAGCCCGATCGGGACCTGGTGGGGCAATGAGCAGTTCTTC	CASSPIGTWWGNEQFF
TRBV12-3/TRBV12-4	many	TRBJ2-1	-	TGTGCCAGCAGGCCTGGGAGATGGGAGCAGTTCTTC	CASRPGRWEQFF
TRBV9	-	TRBJ2-3	-	TGTGCCAGCAGCGTAGCCGCGGGTCGCACAGATACGCAGTATTTT	CASSVAAGRTDTQYF
TRBV29-1	once	TRBJ2-3	-	TGCAGCGTTGAAGATACGGGGAAAACTACAGATACGCAGTATTTT	CSVEDTGKTTDTQYF
TRBV9	-	TRBJ2-3	TRBD2	TGTGCCAGCAGCGTTGGGACTAGCGGGGGTACAGATACGCAGTATTTT	CASSVGTSGGTDTQYF
TRBV12-3/TRBV12-4	few	TRBJ1-3	TRBD1	TGTGCCTGGGAACAGGGGATGGGAAACACCATATATTTT	CAWEQGMGNTIYF
TRBV4-3	-	TRBJ2-3	TRBD2	TGCGCCAGCAGCGGGACTAGCGGGGGTGACACAGATACGCAGTATTTT	CASSGTSGGDTDTQYF
TRBV18	-	TRBJ1-2	TRBD1	TGTGCCAGCTCGCCGGGACAGGGCGGTGTTGGCTACACCTTC	CASSPGQGGVGYTF
TRBV29-1	-	TRBJ1-6	TRBD1	TGCAGCGCCAGACAGGGTCGGAATTCACCCCTCCACTTT	CSARQGRNSPLHF
TRBV3-1	-	TRBJ1-1	-	TGTGCCAGCAGACTAGGGAGTAACACTGAAGCTTTCTTT	CASRLGSNTEAFF